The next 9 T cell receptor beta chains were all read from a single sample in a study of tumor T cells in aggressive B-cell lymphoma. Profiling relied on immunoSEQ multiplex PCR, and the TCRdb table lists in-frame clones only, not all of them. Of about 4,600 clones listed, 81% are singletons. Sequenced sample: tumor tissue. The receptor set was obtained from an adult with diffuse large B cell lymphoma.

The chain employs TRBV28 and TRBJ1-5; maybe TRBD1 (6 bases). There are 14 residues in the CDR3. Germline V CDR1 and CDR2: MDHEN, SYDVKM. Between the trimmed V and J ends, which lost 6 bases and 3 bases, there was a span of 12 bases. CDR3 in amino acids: CASRQDSYNQPQHF. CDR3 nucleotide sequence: TGTGCCAGCAGGCAGGACAGTTACAATCAGCCCCAGCATTTT.

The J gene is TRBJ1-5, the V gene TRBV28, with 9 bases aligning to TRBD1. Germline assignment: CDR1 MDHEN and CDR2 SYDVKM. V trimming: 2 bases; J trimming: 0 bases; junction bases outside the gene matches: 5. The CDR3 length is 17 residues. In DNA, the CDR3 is TGTGCCAGCAGTTTAGATACAGGGGGCAATAGCAATCAGCCCCAGCATTTT. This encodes CASSLDTGGNSNQPQHF.

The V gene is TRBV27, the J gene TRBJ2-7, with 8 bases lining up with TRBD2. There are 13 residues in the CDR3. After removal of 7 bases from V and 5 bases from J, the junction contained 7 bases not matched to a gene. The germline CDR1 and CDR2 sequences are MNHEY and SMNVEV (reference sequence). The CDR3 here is CASTPGGADEQYF. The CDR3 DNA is TGTGCCAGCACCCCGGGGGGGGCGGACGAGCAGTACTTC.

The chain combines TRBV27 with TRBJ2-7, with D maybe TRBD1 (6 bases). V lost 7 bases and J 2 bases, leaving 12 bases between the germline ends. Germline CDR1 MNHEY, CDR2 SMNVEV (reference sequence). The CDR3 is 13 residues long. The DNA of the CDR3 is TGTGCCAGCACCCGGACAGAACCCTACGAGCAGTACTTC. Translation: CASTRTEPYEQYF.

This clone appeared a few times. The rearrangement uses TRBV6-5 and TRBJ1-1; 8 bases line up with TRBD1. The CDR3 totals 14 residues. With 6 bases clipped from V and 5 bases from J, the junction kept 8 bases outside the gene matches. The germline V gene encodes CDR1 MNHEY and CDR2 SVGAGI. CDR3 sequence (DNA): TGTGCCAGCAGCTGGGACAGGACGGGGACTGAAGCTTTCTTT. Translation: CASSWDRTGTEAFF.

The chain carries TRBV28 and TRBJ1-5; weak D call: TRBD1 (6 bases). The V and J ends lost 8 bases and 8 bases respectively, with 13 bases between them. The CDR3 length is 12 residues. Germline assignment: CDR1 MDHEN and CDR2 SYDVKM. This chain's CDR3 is CASSGDGKPQHF. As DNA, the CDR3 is TGTGCCAGCTCAGGGGATGGGAAGCCCCAGCATTTT.

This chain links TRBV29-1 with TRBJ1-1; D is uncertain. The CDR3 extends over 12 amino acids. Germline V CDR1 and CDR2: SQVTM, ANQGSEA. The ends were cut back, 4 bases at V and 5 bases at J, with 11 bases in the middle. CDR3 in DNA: TGCAGCGTTGGACGCCCCGGGACTGAAGCTTTCTTT. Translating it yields CSVGRPGTEAFF.

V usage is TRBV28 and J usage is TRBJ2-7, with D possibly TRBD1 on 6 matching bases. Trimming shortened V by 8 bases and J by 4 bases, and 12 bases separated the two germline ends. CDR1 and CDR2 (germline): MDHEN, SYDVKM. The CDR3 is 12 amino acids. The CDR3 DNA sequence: TGTGCCAGCGCCAGGGGATCGTACGAGCAGTACTTC. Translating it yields CASARGSYEQYF.

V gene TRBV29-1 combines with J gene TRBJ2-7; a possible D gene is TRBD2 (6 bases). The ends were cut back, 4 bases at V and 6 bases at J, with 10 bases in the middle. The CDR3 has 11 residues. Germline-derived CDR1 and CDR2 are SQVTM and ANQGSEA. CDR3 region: CSVGLGSEQYF. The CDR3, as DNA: TGCAGCGTTGGACTAGGCTCCGAGCAGTACTTC.